The clone carrying this T cell receptor beta chain was found many times. As to time point: patch test 1, 2 weeks after DPC sensitization. Noted treatment: therapeutic diphenylcyclopropenone sensitization with weekly scalp DPC. Total RNA was isolated from whole blood that had not been fractionated. TCRdb fed the RACE reads into MiXCR, producing one record per CDR3 protein. This table has 180,000 or so distinct CDR3 sequences, more than 12% appearing once. This sample is drawn from a study of human T cells and chemical hapten exposure. About the study: Sensitizing treatment utilized 2% DPC over a roughly 2 cm by roughly 2 cm portion of upper inner arm skin. Small pooled library volume differences mainly caused per-sample TCR yield variation.

In germline, CDR1 is MNHNY, CDR2 SVGAGI (reference sequence). The CDR3 is 14 residues long. V lost 5 bases, J lost 6 bases, and 13 bases lay in between. The receptor comes from a woman aged 25 to 39 with alopecia areata. Some clones in this sample may be carry-over from other donors' samples. The sequenced sample was whole blood, obtained in connection with sensitization to the hapten diphenylcyclopropenone (DPC). The rearrangement uses TRBV6-6 and TRBJ2-2, with D tentatively TRBD1 or TRBD2 (5 bases each). CDR3 residues: CASSPRDVAGELFF. CDR3 coding DNA: TGTGCCAGCAGTCCCCGGGACGTCGCCGGGGAGCTGTTTTTT.